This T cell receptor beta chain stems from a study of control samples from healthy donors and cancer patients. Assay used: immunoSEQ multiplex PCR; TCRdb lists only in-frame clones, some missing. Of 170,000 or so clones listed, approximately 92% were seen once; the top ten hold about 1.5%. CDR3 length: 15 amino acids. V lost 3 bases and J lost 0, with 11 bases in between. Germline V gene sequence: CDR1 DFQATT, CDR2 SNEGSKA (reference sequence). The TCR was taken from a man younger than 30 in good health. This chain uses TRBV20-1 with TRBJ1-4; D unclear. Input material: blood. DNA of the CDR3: TGCAGTGCTAGTGATCGGCGATCAACTAATGAAAAACTGTTTTTT. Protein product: CSASDRRSTNEKLFF.